The clone carrying this TCR beta chain is judged medium-sized. The antigen remains undetermined. MiXCR, applied by TCRdb to the 5' RACE reads, yields one record per CDR3 protein. The sample shows 1,500 to 2,500 distinct CDR3 sequences, about 8% of them seen only once. The CDR3 runs to 18 residues. V lost 7 bases to trimming and J lost 5 bases; unmatched junction nucleotides: 15. Germline V gives CDR1 MNHNS, CDR2 SASEGT. This sample stems from a study of spatial heterogeneity in lung cancer. Background on the study: A strong correlation was found between TCR transcript counts in tumor regions and a T cell module score derived from matched bulk RNA-seq. Raw-read counts averaged over ten per unique TCR and UMI combination.

Findings and caveats of the study: Counts that tracked tumor mutation counts were those of expanded intratumoral alpha and beta TCRs.

Time point reported: sample taken at primary tumor resection. The donor population consisted of approximately 79 patients with untreated, early-stage non-small cell lung cancer. Researchers sequenced whole RNA taken from tumor, nontumor lung or frozen PBMC without sorting. This TCR derives from a male donor with early-stage non-small cell lung cancer. The J gene is TRBJ1-5, the V gene TRBV6-1; the match to TRBD1 covers 12 bases. Specimen: lung tumor tissue, collected at surgery. CDR3 in amino acids: CASKVAGQGAVGYQPQHF. The CDR3 DNA sequence: TGTGCCAGCAAAGTGGCGGGACAGGGGGCGGTTGGATATCAGCCCCAGCATTTT.